The clone carrying this TCR beta chain was detected only a few times. Its target is not known. The CDR3 is made up of 16 amino acids. CDR1 is MNHEY and CDR2 is SVGAGI in the germline V gene. V lost 3 bases and J 7 bases, leaving 19 bases between the germline ends. These data come from a study of naive and memory T cell subsets. Regarding the study as a whole: Naive repertoires, especially CD8, held a few larger clonotypes, possibly memory cells re-expressing CD45RA.

Both TRBC1 and TRBC2 were covered by a beta constant-region primer of two equimolar oligonucleotides. Ligated cDNA was amplified by four rounds of PCR with nested alpha and beta constant-region primers and SP2. Each CDR3 protein gets one entry after TCRdb re-called the UMI-ligation and nested PCR reads with MiXCR. The sample comprises around 140,000 distinct CDR3 sequences, approximately 20% of which are singletons, and about 0.57% rests with the top ten. The source is a human donor in good health. Sequencing was carried out using naive CD8+ T cells from blood. This chain uses TRBV6-5 with TRBJ2-1; tentative D call: TRBD2 (7 bases). The chain's CDR3 is CASSYSAGEGGNEQFF. DNA for the CDR3: TGTGCCAGCAGTTATTCGGCGGGAGAGGGGGGGAATGAGCAGTTCTTC.